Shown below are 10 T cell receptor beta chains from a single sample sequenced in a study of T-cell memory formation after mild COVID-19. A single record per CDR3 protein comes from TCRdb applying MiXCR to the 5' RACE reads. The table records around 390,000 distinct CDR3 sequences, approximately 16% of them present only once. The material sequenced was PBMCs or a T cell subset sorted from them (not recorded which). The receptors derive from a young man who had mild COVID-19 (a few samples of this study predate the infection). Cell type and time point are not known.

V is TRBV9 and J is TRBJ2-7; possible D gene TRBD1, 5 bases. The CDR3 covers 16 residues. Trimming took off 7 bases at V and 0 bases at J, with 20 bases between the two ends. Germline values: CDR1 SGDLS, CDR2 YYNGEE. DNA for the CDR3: TGTGCCAGCCCAGGGTGGCCCACCCGAAGCTCCTACGAGCAGTACGTC. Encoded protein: CASPGWPTRSSYEQYV.

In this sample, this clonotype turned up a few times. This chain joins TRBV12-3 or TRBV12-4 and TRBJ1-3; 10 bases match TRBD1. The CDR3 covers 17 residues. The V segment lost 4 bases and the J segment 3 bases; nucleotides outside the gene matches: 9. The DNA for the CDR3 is TGTGCCAGCAGTTGGCGGGACAGGGGATTCAGTGGAAACACCATATATTTT. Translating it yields CASSWRDRGFSGNTIYF.

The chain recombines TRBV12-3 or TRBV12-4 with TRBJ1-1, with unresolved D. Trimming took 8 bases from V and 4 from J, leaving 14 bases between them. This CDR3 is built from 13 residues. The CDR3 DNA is TGTGCCAGCCTCCGGGCCAGAGGCACTGAAGCTTTCTTT. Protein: CASLRARGTEAFF.

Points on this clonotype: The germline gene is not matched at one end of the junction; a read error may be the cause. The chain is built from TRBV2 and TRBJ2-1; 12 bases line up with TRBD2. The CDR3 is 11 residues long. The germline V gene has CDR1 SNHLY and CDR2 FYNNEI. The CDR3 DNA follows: TGTGCCAGCAGTACTAGCGGGGGGCCGGTCTTC. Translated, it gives CASSTSGGPVF. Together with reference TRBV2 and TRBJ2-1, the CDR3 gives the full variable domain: EPEVTQTPSHQVTQMGQEVILRCVPISNHLYFYWYRQILGQKVEFLVSFYNNEISEKSEIFDDQFSVERPDGSNFTLKIRSTKLEDSAMYFCASSTSGGPVFGPGTRLTVL.

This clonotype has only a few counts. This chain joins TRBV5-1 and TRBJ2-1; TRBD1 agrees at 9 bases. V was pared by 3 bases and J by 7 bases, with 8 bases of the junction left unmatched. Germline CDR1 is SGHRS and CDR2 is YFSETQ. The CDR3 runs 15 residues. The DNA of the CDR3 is TGCGCCAGCAGCTCGACAGGGGGTCCGTGGAATGAGCAGTTCTTC. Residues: CASSSTGGPWNEQFF.

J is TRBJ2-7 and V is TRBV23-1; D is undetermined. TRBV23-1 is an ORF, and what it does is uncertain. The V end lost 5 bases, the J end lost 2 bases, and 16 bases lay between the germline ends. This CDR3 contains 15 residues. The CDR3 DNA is TGCGCCAGCAGTTCCCCCGTGGATAGCACCTACGAGCAGTACGTC. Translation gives CASSSPVDSTYEQYV.

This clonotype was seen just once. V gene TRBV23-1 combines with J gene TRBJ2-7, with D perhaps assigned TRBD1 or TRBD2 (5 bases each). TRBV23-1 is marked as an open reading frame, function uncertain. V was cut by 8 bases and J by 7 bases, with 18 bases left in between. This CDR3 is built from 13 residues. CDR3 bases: TGCGCCAGCGGCAGGGACCAAAGAGGGGAGCAGTACGTC. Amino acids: CASGRDQRGEQYV.

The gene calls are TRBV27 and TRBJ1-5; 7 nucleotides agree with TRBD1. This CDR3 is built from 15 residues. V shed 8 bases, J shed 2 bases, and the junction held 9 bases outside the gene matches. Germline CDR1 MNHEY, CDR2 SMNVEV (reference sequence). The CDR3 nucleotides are TGTGCCAGCCGTTCCACCACAGGGGGCAATCAGCCCCAGCATTTT. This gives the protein CASRSTTGGNQPQHF.

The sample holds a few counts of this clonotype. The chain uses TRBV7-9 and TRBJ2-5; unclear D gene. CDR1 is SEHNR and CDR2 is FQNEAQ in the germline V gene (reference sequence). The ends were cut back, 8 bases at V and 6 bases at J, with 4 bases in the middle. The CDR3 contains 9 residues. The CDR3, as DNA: TGTGCCAGCGGGAAGACCCAGTACTTC. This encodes CASGKTQYF.

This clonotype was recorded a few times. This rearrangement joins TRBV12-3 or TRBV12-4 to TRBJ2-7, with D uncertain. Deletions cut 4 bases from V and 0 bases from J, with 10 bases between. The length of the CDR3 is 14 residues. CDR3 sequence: CASSSGPDSYEQYV. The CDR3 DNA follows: TGTGCCAGCAGTTCAGGACCCGACTCCTACGAGCAGTACGTC.